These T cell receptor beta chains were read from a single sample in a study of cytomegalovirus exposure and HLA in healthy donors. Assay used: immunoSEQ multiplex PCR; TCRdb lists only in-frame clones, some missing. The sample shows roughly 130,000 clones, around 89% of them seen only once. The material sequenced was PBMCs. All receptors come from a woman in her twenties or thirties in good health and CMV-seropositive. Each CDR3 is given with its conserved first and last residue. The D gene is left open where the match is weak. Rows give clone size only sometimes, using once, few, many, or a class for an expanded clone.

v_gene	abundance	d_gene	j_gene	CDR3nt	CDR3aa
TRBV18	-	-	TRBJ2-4	TGTGCCAGCTCACCCCTAGAACTAGCCAAAAACATTCAGTACTTC	CASSPLELAKNIQYF
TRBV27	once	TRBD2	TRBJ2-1	TGTGCCAGCAGCCCCCTAGCGGGGGGGCCGACTTTCAATGAGCAGTTCTTC	CASSPLAGGPTFNEQFF
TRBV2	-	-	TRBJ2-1	TGTGCCAGCAAGAGGCGGGACCGGCAGTTCTTC	CASKRRDRQFF
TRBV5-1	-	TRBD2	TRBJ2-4	TGCGCCAGCAGCGCTCGACTAGCAGCCAGCATTCAGTACTTC	CASSARLAASIQYF
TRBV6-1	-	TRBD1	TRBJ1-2	TGTGCCAGCCGAAATAATGGACAGGTCTATGGCTACACCTTC	CASRNNGQVYGYTF
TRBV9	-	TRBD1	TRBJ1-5	TGTGCCAGCAGCCTAGACAGGGGGGGTCAGCCCCAGCATTTT	CASSLDRGGQPQHF
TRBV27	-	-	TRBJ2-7	TGTGCCAGCAGTGCCCGGGGCTACGAGCAGTACTTC	CASSARGYEQYF
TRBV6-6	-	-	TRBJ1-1	TGTGCCAGCAGGGGCGGGTCATCAACTGAAGCTTTCTTT	CASRGGSSTEAFF
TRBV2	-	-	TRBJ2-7	TGTGCCAGCAGTGAACAGGCGGGAAGCTCCTACGAGCAGTACTTC	CASSEQAGSSYEQYF
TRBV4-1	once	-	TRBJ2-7	TGCGCCAGCAGCCAAGCCGGACAGAAGGATAACGAGCAGTACTTC	CASSQAGQKDNEQYF
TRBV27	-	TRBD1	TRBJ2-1	TGTGCCAGCAGTTTTCTTGGGACAGGGGAGGACAATGAGCAGTTCTTC	CASSFLGTGEDNEQFF
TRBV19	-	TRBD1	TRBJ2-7	TGTGCCAGTAGCCGGTTCCATACCGGACAGGCGAAATACGAGCAGTACTTC	CASSRFHTGQAKYEQYF
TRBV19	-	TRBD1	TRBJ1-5	TGTGCCAGTAGTAGAGGGACAGAATATAGCAATCAGCCCCAGCATTTT	CASSRGTEYSNQPQHF
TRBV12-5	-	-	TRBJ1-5	TGTGCTAGTGTTTATCGAGGGGACATTAGCAATCAGCCCCAGCATTTT	CASVYRGDISNQPQHF
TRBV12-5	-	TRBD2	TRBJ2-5	TGTGCTAGTGGTCCCGGGACTAGCGGGGGGATCCAAGAGACCCAGTACTTC	CASGPGTSGGIQETQYF
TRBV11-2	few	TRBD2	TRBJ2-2	TGTGCCAGCAGCGTCAGCGGGGGGACTGAGGGCGCCGGGGAGCTGTTTTTT	CASSVSGGTEGAGELFF
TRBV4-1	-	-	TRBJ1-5	TGCGCCAGCAGCCAAGAATCAGGAAGGGGGCAGCCCCAGCATTTT	CASSQESGRGQPQHF
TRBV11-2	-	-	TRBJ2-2	TGTGCCAGCAGCTACCAGACAGGTGGCTGGACCGGGGAGCTGTTTTTT	CASSYQTGGWTGELFF
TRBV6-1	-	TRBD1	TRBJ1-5	TGTGCCAGCAGTGAGGACAGGACTTATCAGCCCCAGCATTTT	CASSEDRTYQPQHF
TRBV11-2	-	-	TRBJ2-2	TGTGCCAGCAGCGGAACTCCACCGGTTTTGGGAGGAGAGACCGGGGAGCTGTTTTTT	CASSGTPPVLGGETGELFF
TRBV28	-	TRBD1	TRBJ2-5	TGTGCCAGCAGTTTTGACAGGGGTCAAGAGACCCAGTACTTC	CASSFDRGQETQYF
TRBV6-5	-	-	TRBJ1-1	TGTGCCAGCAGTTACCTGTCGAACACTGAAGCTTTCTTT	CASSYLSNTEAFF
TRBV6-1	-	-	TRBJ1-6	TGTGCCAGCATCTTTGACAGCTCTAATTCACCCCTCCACTTT	CASIFDSSNSPLHF
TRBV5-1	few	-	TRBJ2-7	TGCGCCAGCAGCTTGGGGGACTCCTTAGAGCAGTACTTC	CASSLGDSLEQYF
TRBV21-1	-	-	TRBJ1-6	TGTGCCAGCAGCAAAGCCAGGACAGGCGACTCCTATAATTCACCCCTCCACTTT	CASSKARTGDSYNSPLHF
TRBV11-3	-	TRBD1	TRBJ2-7	TGTGCCAGCAGCTTAGGACAGGGGGCAGAGGGCGAGCAGTACTTC	CASSLGQGAEGEQYF
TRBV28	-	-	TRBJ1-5	TGTGCCAGCATCGACCCAGGGTCGTTTCAACAGCCCCAGCATTTT	CASIDPGSFQQPQHF
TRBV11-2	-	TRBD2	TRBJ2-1	TGTGCCAGCAGCTTACAGGGGACTAGCGGGATCTCCTACAATGAGCAGTTCTTC	CASSLQGTSGISYNEQFF
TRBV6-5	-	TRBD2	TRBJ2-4	TGTGCCAGCAGTTCCCAGGGAGGGTCCAAAAACATTCAGTACTTC	CASSSQGGSKNIQYF
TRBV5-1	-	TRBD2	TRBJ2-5	TGCGCCAGCAGCTTAGCGGGGGGGCCCGAAGAGACCCAGTACTTC	CASSLAGGPEETQYF
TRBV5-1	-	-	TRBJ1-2	TGCGCCAGCAGCTTGGCAGGCTACTATGGCTACACCTTC	CASSLAGYYGYTF
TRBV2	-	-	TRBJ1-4	TGTGCCAGCGGGCAAGGACAGTCTAATGAAAAACTGTTTTTT	CASGQGQSNEKLFF
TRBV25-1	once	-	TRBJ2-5	TGTGCCAGCAGTCTGGGTTCTGGACAGTACCAAGAGACCCAGTACTTC	CASSLGSGQYQETQYF
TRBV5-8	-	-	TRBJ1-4	TGTGCCAGCAGATTCGGGGGAGCCACTAATGAAAAACTGTTTTTT	CASRFGGATNEKLFF
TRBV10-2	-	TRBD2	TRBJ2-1	TGCGCCAGCAGGCTAGCGGGGGGGCACAATGAGCAGTTCTTC	CASRLAGGHNEQFF
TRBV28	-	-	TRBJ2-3	TGTGCCAGCAGAACAGGGTGGGATACGCAGTATTTT	CASRTGWDTQYF
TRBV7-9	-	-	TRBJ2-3	TGTGCCAGCAGCCGTACGGGGAGCACAGATACGCAGTATTTT	CASSRTGSTDTQYF
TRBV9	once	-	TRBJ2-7	TGTGCCAGCAGCCGAACCGGGAATTCCTACGAGCAGTACTTC	CASSRTGNSYEQYF
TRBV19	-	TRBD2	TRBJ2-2	TGTGCCAGTAGTATACAGTGGGACTACAACACCGGGGAGCTGTTTTTT	CASSIQWDYNTGELFF
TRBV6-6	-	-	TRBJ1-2	TGTGCCAGCAGTTACCCTAGCGGGACTAACTATGGCTACACCTTC	CASSYPSGTNYGYTF